This entry lists 18 T cell receptor beta chains sequenced from one sample in a study of CD8+ T cells in alopecia areata. The treatment is: oral pan-JAK inhibitor, 5-10 mg twice daily. Sequencing templates came from extracted RNA that was reverse transcribed into cDNA. Profiling relied on immunoSEQ multiplex PCR, and the TCRdb table lists in-frame clones only, not all of them. The sample includes approximately 200,000 clones, about 40% seen only once; the top ten take 2% to 3%. The sample was CD4+ T cells sorted from blood, taken at approximately week 36, from a patient treated with tofacitinib. These receptors came from a human donor with alopecia areata.

This clone turned up a few times. The genes are TRBV5-1 and TRBJ2-7, with 7 nucleotides matching TRBD2. CDR1 and CDR2 from the germline V gene are SGHRS and YFSETQ. V dropped 0 bases and J dropped 3; count of bases not matched to a gene: 15. The CDR3 sequence is 18 residues long. CDR3 protein: CASSLAPKSAGDIYEQYF. The DNA for the CDR3 is TGCGCCAGCAGCTTGGCGCCGAAGTCTGCGGGGGATATCTACGAGCAGTACTTC. The whole variable domain, filled in from reference TRBV5-1 and TRBJ2-7, reads KAGVTQTPRYLIKTRGQQVTLSCSPISGHRSVSWYQQTPGQGLQFLFEYFSETQRNKGNFPGRFSGRQFSNSRSEMNVSTLELGDSALYLCASSLAPKSAGDIYEQYFGPGTRLTVT.

The V gene is TRBV30, the J gene TRBJ2-7; 8 bases match TRBD1. J lost 3 bases, V lost 0 bases, and 7 bases had no gene match. The CDR3 consists of 15 residues. Germline loops: CDR1 GTSNPN, CDR2 SVGIG (reference sequence). The CDR3 DNA is TGTGCCTGGAGTGTAGGTGGGACAGGTATCTACGAGCAGTACTTC. It encodes CAWSVGGTGIYEQYF.

V is TRBV7-2 and J is TRBJ2-5; possible D gene TRBD2, 6 bases. The CDR3 extends over 14 amino acids. Trimming left V 5 bases short and J 6 bases short, with 16 bases between. Germline values: CDR1 SGHTA, CDR2 FQGNSA. In nucleotides, the CDR3 is TGTGCCAGCAGCCACCCCGCGGGGCGGCAGACCCAGTACTTC. Amino acids: CASSHPAGRQTQYF.

This clone came up a few times. The chain combines TRBV6-6 with TRBJ2-1; unclear D gene. Looked up from germline, CDR1 is MNHNY and CDR2 is SVGAGI (reference sequence). The V and J ends lost 0 bases and 4 bases respectively, with 4 bases between them. This CDR3 has 13 residues. CDR3 sequence: CASSYSTYNEQFF. CDR3 sequence (DNA): TGTGCCAGCAGTTACTCGACTTACAATGAGCAGTTCTTC.

For this clone: Because the CDR3 is missing its conserved closing phenylalanine or tryptophan, this is likely a read error. The DNA is omitted, as the CDR3 cannot be located on it reliably, and the CDR3 follows TCRdb's listing. V usage is TRBV2 and J usage is TRBJ2-7; no check of the table's D call, TRBD1, against the DNA was made. CDR1 is SNHLY and CDR2 is FYNNEI in the germline V gene. A total of 12 residues make up the CDR3, ends included. The CDR3: CASSGQADPAYY.

The genes are TRBV6-6 and TRBJ2-5; 8 positions match TRBD1. Germline V CDR1 and CDR2: MNHNY, SVGAGI (reference sequence). This CDR3 has 16 amino acids. CDR3 protein: CATGPRDRILQETQYF. Here the CDR3 DNA reads TGTGCTACAGGGCCCCGGGACAGGATCTTACAAGAGACCCAGTACTTC.

This rearrangement joins TRBV7-9 to TRBJ2-3; the match to TRBD2 covers 7 bases. J gave up 4 bases and V 5 bases, and 15 bases lay outside the gene matches. Looked up from germline, CDR1 is SEHNR and CDR2 is FQNEAQ (reference sequence). This CDR3 contains 17 residues. CDR3 residues: CASSENPLVGGPDTQYF. CDR3 bases: TGTGCCAGCAGCGAAAACCCCCTAGTGGGAGGGCCAGATACGCAGTATTTT.

This chain uses TRBV7-9 with TRBJ2-7; TRBD1 agrees at 12 bases. V shed 5 bases and J 4 bases; nucleotides not matched to a gene: 15. Germline CDR1 is SEHNR and CDR2 is FQNEAQ (reference sequence). The CDR3 runs 18 residues. DNA for the CDR3: TGTGCCAGCAGCCCCCTCGTAACTCCGGGACAGGGGGCTTACGAGCAGTACTTC. Its translation: CASSPLVTPGQGAYEQYF.

The rearrangement uses TRBV29-1 and TRBJ2-3, with TRBD2 identical over 8 bases. There are 18 residues in the CDR3. Germline-derived CDR1 and CDR2 are SQVTM and ANQGSEA. Unmatched junction bases numbered 18, after V lost 3 bases and J lost 4 bases. The DNA for the CDR3 is TGCAGCGTTGACCCGAATAACGGGGCCGGGAGGGCCCCAGATACGCAGTATTTT. Protein product: CSVDPNNGAGRAPDTQYF.

In this sample, this clone turned up a few times. The chain joins TRBV6-5 to TRBJ2-5; no definite D call. The CDR3 has 12 amino acids. Germline values: CDR1 MNHEY, CDR2 SVGAGI. Trimming took 4 bases from V and 5 from J, leaving 8 bases between them. The CDR3 here is CASSSATETQYF. CDR3 DNA sequence: TGTGCCAGCAGTTCCGCCACGGAGACCCAGTACTTC.

This clone was seen only a few times. The V and J genes are TRBV6-5 and TRBJ2-7; 8 nucleotides match TRBD1. Looked up from germline, CDR1 is MNHEY and CDR2 is SVGAGI. V dropped 2 bases and J dropped 6; count of bases not matched to a gene: 12. The CDR3 is 16 residues long. In DNA, the CDR3 is TGTGCCAGCAGTTACCCCACACACAGGGGGTTGGGCGAGCAGTACTTC. Translation gives CASSYPTHRGLGEQYF.

The genes are TRBV7-9 and TRBJ2-7; D may match TRBD1 or TRBD2 (5 bases each). V dropped 5 bases and J dropped 5 bases, with 10 bases sitting between them. The V gene's germline CDR1 is SEHNR and CDR2 FQNEAQ (reference sequence). This CDR3 spans 12 amino acids. DNA of the CDR3: TGTGCCAGCAGCCCCAGGGACCACGAGCAGTACTTC. It is translated as CASSPRDHEQYF.

The rearrangement joins TRBV4-1 to TRBJ2-2; maybe TRBD1 (5 bases). V shed 5 bases and J shed 5 bases, with 12 bases lying between them. The CDR3 runs to 14 residues. Germline CDR1 is MGHRA and CDR2 is YSYEKL. The CDR3 DNA is TGCGCCAGCAGCTTACAACCAGGGACCGGGGAGCTGTTTTTT. Protein: CASSLQPGTGELFF.

This clone was detected only a few times. The J gene is TRBJ1-2, the V gene TRBV28; D not resolved. V shed 2 bases and J shed 2 bases, with 12 bases lying between them. The CDR3 has 15 residues. From germline, CDR1 is MDHEN and CDR2 SYDVKM. The CDR3 DNA reads as TGTGCCAGCAGTTTAAGTCCCAGAGAGAACTATGGCTACACCTTC. Translation: CASSLSPRENYGYTF.

This chain's CDR3 is CSAFETGQGNYGYTF. The CDR3 DNA follows: TGCAGCGCTTTTGAAACAGGGCAGGGGAACTATGGCTACACCTTC. The V and J genes are TRBV29-1 and TRBJ1-2; D is possibly TRBD1 (6 bases). The CDR3 covers 15 residues. CDR1 SQVTM and CDR2 ANQGSEA come from the germline V gene. The V end lost 7 bases, the J end lost 2 bases, and 20 bases lay between the germline ends.

The gene calls are TRBV14 and TRBJ2-5, with TRBD2 identical over 11 bases. V was clipped by 2 bases and J by 5 bases; unmatched bases: 4. CDR3 length: 15 residues. Germline V CDR1 and CDR2: SGHDN, FVKESK. CDR3 DNA: TGTGCCAGCAGCCAACAACTAGCGGGAGTTGAGACCCAGTACTTC. Translated: CASSQQLAGVETQYF. Filled out from reference TRBV14 and TRBJ2-5, the complete variable domain reads EAGVTQFPSHSVIEKGQTVTLRCDPISGHDNLYWYRRVMGKEIKFLLHFVKESKQDESGMPNNRFLAERTGGTYSTLKVQPAELEDSGVYFCASSQQLAGVETQYFGPGTRLLVL.

The chain couples TRBV4-2 to TRBJ2-5; 7 bases fit TRBD2. Looked up from germline, CDR1 is LGHNA and CDR2 is YNFKEQ. V lost 3 bases and J lost 6; bases outside the gene matches: 10. The CDR3 spans 15 residues. DNA for the CDR3: TGTGCCAGCAGCCAGCCTGGAGAAGCGGGGAAGACCCAGTACTTC. This translates into CASSQPGEAGKTQYF.

CDR3 loop: CSVGSRLAGKTGELFF. Written as DNA, the CDR3 is TGCAGCGTTGGGTCCCGACTAGCGGGAAAGACCGGGGAGCTGTTTTTT. The gene calls are TRBV29-1 and TRBJ2-2, with 11 bases that match TRBD2. In germline, CDR1 is SQVTM, CDR2 ANQGSEA. Trimming took 4 bases from V and 5 from J; bases not matched to a gene: 9. The CDR3 covers 16 residues.